Reported below is one T cell receptor (beta chain). Its binding antigen is unknown. Base quality data are lacking; no much larger clone is found one base away. The data were taken from a study of OX40 agonist ivuxolimab in advanced cancers. About the full investigation: Ivuxolimab was a fully human IgG2 agonistic monoclonal antibody targeting the costimulatory receptor OX40 (CD134). Intravenous ivuxolimab was administered to patients every 2 weeks at six dose levels: 0.01, 0.1, 0.3, 1.5, 3 and 10 mg/kg. Of the approximately 50 dose-escalation patients, hepatocellular carcinoma was present in around 20, melanoma in around 15, renal cell carcinoma in 9 and head and neck cancer in 9. A male proportion of roughly 80% and a mean age of 60 years, ranging from roughly 23 to 80, were recorded for the dose-escalation cohort. Prior anti-PD-1, anti-PD-L1 or anti-CTLA-4 therapy was permitted, and checkpoint inhibitors had been received by less than 45% of dose-escalation patients. Three dose-escalation patients achieved partial responses, one with hepatocellular carcinoma and two with cutaneous melanoma. The point of sequencing TCRbeta in the periphery was to test whether ivuxolimab changed TCR sequence diversity and drove clonal T-cell expansion. The paper reports the monotherapy dose-escalation portion (N of about 50 patients) of the phase I ivuxolimab trial. Results and caveats for the whole study, not just this receptor: In partial responders in the 0.1-3.0 mg/kg groups, normalized peripheral clonal expansion was found to be among the lowest, especially among CD8+ T cells. At doses from 0.1 to 3.0 mg/kg, clonal expansion was seen in both CD4+ and CD8+ blood T cells between baseline and week 6. Antigen specificity was not determined for the clonally expanded peripheral T cells. Low levels of normalized T-cell clonal expansion were also seen in some nonresponding patients. After ivuxolimab, CD8+ T cells had more expanded clones than CD4+ T cells on average.

The trial excluded patients who had a history of autoimmune disease or were on systemic immunosuppression. Peripheral blood for TCR sequencing was drawn from every dose cohort at baseline, at cycle 4 day 1 and at cycle 7 day 1. The samples were drawn from a first-in-human, open-label, multicenter phase I dose-escalation trial of ivuxolimab. The trial enrolled adults with locally advanced or metastatic head and neck squamous cell, hepatocellular, melanoma or renal cell carcinoma. Before TCR sequencing, CD4+ T cells and CD8+ T cells from peripheral blood were sorted into separate populations. The CDR3 sequence holds 14 residues, the cysteine and phenylalanine included. The read is trimmed to its CDR3 DNA, 42 bases read in frame from base 1. V and J are truncated by 1 base and 1 base respectively, leaving an intervening sequence of 7 bases. The germline V gene supplies CDR1 LGHNA and CDR2 YSLEER. To sequence the TCRbeta CDR3 region, genomic DNA was isolated from the sorted cells. The immunoSEQ Assay was used to sequence the TCRbeta CDR3 regions. Entries here come from immuneACCESS through TCRdb and include only in-frame sequences with V and J called. Some clones fail to appear in such tables; in the studies checked, an unresolved V gene covers under half of the shortfall, and the cause of the remainder is unknown. The sample table shows about 150,000 clones, and about nine tenths are seen once. Of the sample, 1.1% falls within the top ten clones.

The specimen was CD4+ or CD8+ T cells sorted from blood, collected in a trial of the OX40 agonist ivuxolimab. The sequence was collected from an adult with an advanced solid tumor such as melanoma, head and neck, liver or kidney cancer. The sequence links TRBV4-3 to TRBJ1-1; no D gene call is confident. The DNA is as follows: TGCGCCAGCAGCCAAGGGGTTGCGAACACTGAAGCTTTCTTT. The encoded protein is CASSQGVANTEAFF.